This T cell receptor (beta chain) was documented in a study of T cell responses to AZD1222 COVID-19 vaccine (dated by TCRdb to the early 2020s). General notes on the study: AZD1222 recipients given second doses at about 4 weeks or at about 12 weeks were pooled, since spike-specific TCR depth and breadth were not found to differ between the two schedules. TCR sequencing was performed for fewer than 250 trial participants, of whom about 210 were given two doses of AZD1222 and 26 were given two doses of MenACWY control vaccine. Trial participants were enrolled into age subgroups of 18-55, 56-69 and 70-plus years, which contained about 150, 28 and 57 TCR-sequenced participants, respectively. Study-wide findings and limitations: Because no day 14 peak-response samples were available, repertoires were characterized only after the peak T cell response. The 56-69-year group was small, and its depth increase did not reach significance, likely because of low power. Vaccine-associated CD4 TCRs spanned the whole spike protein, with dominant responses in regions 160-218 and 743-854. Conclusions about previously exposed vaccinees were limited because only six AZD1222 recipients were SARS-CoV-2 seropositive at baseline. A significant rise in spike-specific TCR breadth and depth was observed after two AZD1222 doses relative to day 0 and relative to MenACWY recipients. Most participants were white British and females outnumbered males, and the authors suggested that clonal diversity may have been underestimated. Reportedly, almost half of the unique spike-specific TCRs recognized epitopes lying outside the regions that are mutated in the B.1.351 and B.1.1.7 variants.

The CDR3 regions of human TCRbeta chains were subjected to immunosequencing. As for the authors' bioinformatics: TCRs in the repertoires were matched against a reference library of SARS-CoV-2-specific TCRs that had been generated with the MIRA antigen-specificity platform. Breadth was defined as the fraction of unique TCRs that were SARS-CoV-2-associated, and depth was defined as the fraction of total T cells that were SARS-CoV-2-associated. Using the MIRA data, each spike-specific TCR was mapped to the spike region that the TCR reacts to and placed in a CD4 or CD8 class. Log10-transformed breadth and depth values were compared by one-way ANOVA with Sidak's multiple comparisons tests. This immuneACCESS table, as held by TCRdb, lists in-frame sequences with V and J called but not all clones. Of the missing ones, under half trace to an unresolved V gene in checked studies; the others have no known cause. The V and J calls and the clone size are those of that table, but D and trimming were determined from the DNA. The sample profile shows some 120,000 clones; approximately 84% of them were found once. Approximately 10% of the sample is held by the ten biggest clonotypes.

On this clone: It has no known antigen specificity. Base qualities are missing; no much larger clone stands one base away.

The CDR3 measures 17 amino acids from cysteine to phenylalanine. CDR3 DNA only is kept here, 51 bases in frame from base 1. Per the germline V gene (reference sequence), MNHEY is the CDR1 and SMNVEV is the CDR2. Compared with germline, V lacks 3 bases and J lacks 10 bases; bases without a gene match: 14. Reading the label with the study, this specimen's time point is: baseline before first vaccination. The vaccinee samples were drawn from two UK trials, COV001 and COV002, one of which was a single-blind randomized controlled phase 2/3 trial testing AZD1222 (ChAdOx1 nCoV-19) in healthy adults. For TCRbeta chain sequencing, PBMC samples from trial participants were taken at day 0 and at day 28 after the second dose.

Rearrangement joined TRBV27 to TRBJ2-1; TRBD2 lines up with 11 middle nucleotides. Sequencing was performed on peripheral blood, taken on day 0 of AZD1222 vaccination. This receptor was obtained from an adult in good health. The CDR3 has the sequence CASSLGLELAGEGEQFF. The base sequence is TGTGCCAGCAGTTTGGGTTTGGAACTAGCGGGGGAGGGAGAGCAGTTCTTC.